The entry below describes one T cell receptor (beta chain). Antigen specificity is unknown. This entry belongs to a study of Graves' ophthalmopathy and Graves' hyperthyroidism. General observations from the study: The model flagged ophthalmopathy progression at 70% to 71% sensitivity and less than 75% specificity. Ophthalmopathy versus stable hyperthyroidism: 13-signature model gave 87.88% sensitivity, 75% to 82% specificity.

Excluded: other autoimmune disease, uncontrolled infection, pregnancy or lactation. The length of the CDR3 is 16 residues. CDR1 is MNHEY, CDR2 SVGAGI, per germline. Trimming cost V 2 bases and J 0 bases, with 10 bases left between them. The study amplified TCR beta CDR3 regions using RNA transcripts. After a first-round RT-PCR with HTBI primers, a second-round multiplex PCR was run. TCRdb reanalysed the multiplex PCR reads using MiXCR and keeps one entry per CDR3 protein. The sample has about 400,000 distinct CDR3 sequences, 20% to 25% seen once. This sequence originates from a woman under 30 with stable Graves' hyperthyroidism. The chain employs TRBV6-5 and TRBJ2-2; maybe TRBD1 (7 bases). Sequenced input: peripheral blood. The CDR3 spells CASSYPGGPNTGELFF. CDR3 DNA: TGTGCCAGCAGTTACCCAGGGGGGCCGAACACCGGGGAGCTGTTTTTT.